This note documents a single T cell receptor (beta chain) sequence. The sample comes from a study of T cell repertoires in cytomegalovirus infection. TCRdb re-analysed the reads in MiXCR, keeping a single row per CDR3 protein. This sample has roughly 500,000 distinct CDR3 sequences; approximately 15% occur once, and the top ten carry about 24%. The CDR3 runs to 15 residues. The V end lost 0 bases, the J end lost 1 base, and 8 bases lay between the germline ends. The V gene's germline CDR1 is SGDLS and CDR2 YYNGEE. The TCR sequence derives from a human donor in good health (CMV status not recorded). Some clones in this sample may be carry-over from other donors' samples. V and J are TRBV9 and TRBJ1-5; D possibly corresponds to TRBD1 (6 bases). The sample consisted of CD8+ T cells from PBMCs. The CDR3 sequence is CASSVDGQSNQPQHF. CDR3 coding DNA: TGTGCCAGCAGCGTAGACGGACAGAGCAATCAGCCCCAGCATTTT.